The rows below give T cell receptor beta chains drawn from one sample of a study of memory CD4+ T cells and cytomegalovirus serostatus. Repertoires were generated with immunoSEQ multiplex PCR, while TCRdb's copy carries only in-frame clones and drops some. The sample contains 35,000 to 55,000 clones, approximately 82% of which appear only once. Sequencing was done on a sample of memory CD4+ T cells from blood. These receptor sequences come from an adult in good health and CMV-seronegative. The CDR3 runs from the conserved cysteine through the conserved F or W. A D gene is named only where the DNA matches it firmly. Size values are once, few and many counts, or a class for expanded clones, and some rows have none.

j_call clone_size v_call d_call cdr3_length cdr3_aa cdr3_nt
TRBJ1-1 . TRBV7-8 . 15 CASSLLSRQNTEAFF TGTGCCAGCAGCTTATTATCCCGCCAGAACACTGAAGCTTTCTTT
TRBJ2-3 . TRBV7-9 TRBD2 16 CASSLAAGASTDTQYF TGTGCCAGCAGCTTAGCAGCGGGGGCCAGCACAGATACGCAGTATTTT
TRBJ2-5 . TRBV6-5 TRBD1 15 CASRGAGTGEETQYF TGTGCCAGCAGGGGTGCCGGGACAGGGGAAGAGACCCAGTACTTC
TRBJ1-5 . TRBV6-1 . 15 CASRVIAPSNQPQHF TGTGCCAGCAGGGTGATAGCCCCGAGCAATCAGCCCCAGCATTTT
TRBJ2-5 . TRBV9 TRBD2 17 CASSVGPSGVGGETQYF TGTGCCAGCAGCGTAGGCCCTAGCGGGGTCGGGGGGGAGACCCAGTACTTC
TRBJ1-3 . TRBV5-1 . 16 CASSLDPGSAGNTIYF TGCGCCAGCAGCTTGGATCCGGGCTCGGCTGGAAACACCATATATTTT
TRBJ2-5 . TRBV7-3 TRBD1 14 CASSWTGGEETQYF TGTGCCAGCAGCTGGACAGGGGGTGAGGAGACCCAGTACTTC
TRBJ2-1 . TRBV29-1 . 15 CSVEIYGGLADEQFF TGCAGCGTTGAAATTTATGGGGGGTTAGCGGATGAGCAGTTCTTC
TRBJ2-7 . TRBV7-8 . 13 CASSRGADREQYF TGTGCCAGCAGCCGAGGGGCAGATCGAGAGCAGTACTTC
TRBJ1-5 . TRBV6-6 . 15 CADYAPSQGSQPQHF TGTGCCGACTACGCGCCCTCACAGGGCAGCCAGCCCCAGCATTTT
TRBJ1-1 few TRBV19 . 16 CASSRWTSSYVSEAFF TGTGCCAGTAGTAGGTGGACATCTTCTTACGTATCTGAAGCTTTCTTT
TRBJ2-1 once TRBV6-1 TRBD2 19 CASSVRPHTSGGTNNEQFF TGTGCCAGCAGTGTACGCCCCCACACTAGCGGGGGGACGAACAATGAGCAGTTCTTC
TRBJ2-7 . TRBV7-6 TRBD2 15 CASSPTSGVTYEQYF TGTGCCAGCAGCCCGACTAGCGGGGTAACCTACGAGCAGTACTTC
TRBJ1-4 few TRBV4-1 . 17 CASSQVDFGRYQEKLFF TGCGCCAGCAGCCAAGTAGACTTTGGGCGCTATCAGGAAAAACTGTTTTTT
TRBJ2-3 . TRBV9 . 13 CASSARPTDTQYF TGTGCCAGCAGCGCCCGACCCACAGATACGCAGTATTTT
TRBJ1-6 medium-sized TRBV2 TRBD1 14 CASKRTGGDSPLHF TGTGCCAGCAAAAGGACAGGGGGCGATTCACCCCTCCACTTT
TRBJ1-4 once TRBV7-8 TRBD1 15 CASSLASGGNEKLFF TGTGCCAGCAGCTTAGCGTCAGGGGGGAATGAAAAACTGTTTTTT
TRBJ1-2 . TRBV7-9 . 12 CASSLNGYGYTF TGTGCCAGCAGCTTAAATGGTTACGGCTACACCTTC
TRBJ2-1 . TRBV13 TRBD1 19 CASSRNNKGQWSSYNEQFF TGTGCCAGCAGCCGAAATAATAAGGGACAGTGGAGCTCCTACAATGAGCAGTTCTTC
TRBJ2-5 . TRBV4-2 TRBD2 14 CASSQVGGEETQYF TGTGCCAGCAGCCAAGTGGGGGGGGAAGAGACCCAGTACTTC
TRBJ1-2 . TRBV4-1 . 14 CASSRPDINYGYTF TGCGCCAGCAGCCGACCCGACATAAACTATGGCTACACCTTC
TRBJ2-5 . TRBV6-6 . 13 CASSYRAAEAQYF TGTGCCAGCAGTTACCGGGCCGCCGAGGCCCAGTACTTC
TRBJ1-3 . TRBV5-1 TRBD1 15 CASSFLTGAGNTIYF TGCGCCAGCAGCTTCCTGACAGGGGCTGGAAACACCATATATTTT
TRBJ2-3 . TRBV2 TRBD2 16 CASRPTSGDLTDTQYF TGTGCCAGCAGACCGACTAGCGGGGACCTCACAGATACGCAGTATTTT
TRBJ2-5 . TRBV20-1 . 11 CSFSFQETQYF TGCAGCTTCTCCTTCCAAGAGACCCAGTACTTC
TRBJ2-1 few TRBV28 TRBD2 16 CASSFISGGKYNEQFF TGTGCCAGCAGTTTTATTAGCGGGGGGAAATACAATGAGCAGTTCTTC
TRBJ1-2 . TRBV6-6 . 14 CATITANRVYGYTF TGTGCCACTATTACCGCAAACAGGGTTTATGGCTACACCTTC
TRBJ2-7 once TRBV28 . 12 CASSLLGYEQYF TGTGCCAGCAGTTTATTGGGGTACGAGCAGTACTTC
TRBJ1-1 . TRBV5-1 . 14 CASSLNTLGTEAFF TGCGCCAGCAGCTTGAACACCCTGGGGACTGAAGCTTTCTTT
TRBJ1-4 . TRBV4-1 . 13 CASSQDSREKLFF TGCGCCAGCAGCCAAGATAGTCGAGAAAAACTGTTTTTT
TRBJ1-2 . TRBV19 TRBD1 14 CASSRQGAVNGYTF TGTGCCAGTAGCCGACAGGGGGCAGTCAATGGCTACACCTTC
TRBJ2-7 . TRBV19 TRBD2 15 CASSRAGGRIYEQYF TGTGCCAGTAGTAGGGCGGGGGGACGCATCTACGAGCAGTACTTC
TRBJ1-1 . TRBV5-1 . 13 CASSLWGVTEAFF TGCGCCAGCAGCTTGTGGGGGGTGACTGAAGCTTTCTTT
TRBJ2-7 . TRBV6-1 . 13 CASSLQRVHEQYF TGTGCCAGCAGTCTACAGCGGGTTCACGAGCAGTACTTC
TRBJ2-7 . TRBV14 TRBD2 13 CASSKSGVYEQYF TGTGCCAGCAGCAAAAGCGGGGTCTACGAGCAGTACTTC
TRBJ1-2 . TRBV2 . 13 CASSDSQNYGYTF TGTGCCAGCAGTGATAGTCAGAACTATGGCTACACCTTC
TRBJ1-2 few TRBV7-2 . 14 CASRPRTEAYGYTF TGTGCCAGCAGACCTAGAACGGAGGCCTATGGCTACACCTTC
TRBJ2-2 once TRBV4-1 TRBD1 17 CASSQVPQGAHTGELFF TGCGCCAGCAGCCAAGTTCCCCAGGGGGCCCACACCGGGGAGCTGTTTTTT
TRBJ1-1 . TRBV5-4 . 15 CASSVDMSLNTEAFF TGTGCCAGCAGCGTCGACATGAGTTTGAACACTGAAGCTTTCTTT
TRBJ1-4 . TRBV28 . 13 CATGWSTNEKLFF TGTGCCACTGGATGGTCAACTAATGAAAAACTGTTTTTT
TRBJ1-1 . TRBV28 . 15 CASRYYGRGNTEAFF TGTGCCAGCAGATATTATGGGAGAGGGAACACTGAAGCTTTCTTT